Each of the 9 T cell receptor beta chains below was sequenced from the same sample in a study of T cell repertoires in cytomegalovirus infection. These TCRs are of unknown antigen specificity. TCRdb analysed the reads with MiXCR anew, one entry per CDR3 protein. The table lists 450,000 to 600,000 distinct CDR3 sequences, around 30% of them singletons. Sequences were derived from cultured PBMCs, sampled from culture after CMV antigen stimulation. The receptors were sampled from a human donor in good health (CMV status not recorded). Some clones in this sample may be carry-over from other donors' samples.

V is TRBV24-1 and J is TRBJ2-1, with TRBD2 matching over 9 bases. This CDR3 has 15 residues. Per germline, CDR1 KGHDR and CDR2 SFDVKD. V lost 4 bases and J lost 7; bases outside the gene matches: 7. CDR3 bases: TGTGCCACCAGTGACACCGGGACTAGCACGAATGAGCAGTTCTTC. This encodes CATSDTGTSTNEQFF.

This clonotype was counted a few times. The chain uses TRBV28 and TRBJ1-5; possibly TRBD1 for D (5 bases). The ends were cut back, 8 bases at V and 6 bases at J, with 14 bases in the middle. CDR3 length equals 13 residues. Germline values: CDR1 MDHEN, CDR2 SYDVKM. In DNA, the CDR3 is TGTGCCAGCTCCCGGGGGGAGGTTCAGCCCCAGCATTTT. Amino acids: CASSRGEVQPQHF.

The chain combines TRBV4-3 with TRBJ2-2; 7 bases fit TRBD2. The CDR3 has 17 amino acids. J gave up 6 bases and V 0 bases, and 10 bases lay outside the gene matches. CDR1 and CDR2 from the germline V gene are LGHNA and YSLEER. In DNA form, the CDR3 reads TGCGCCAGCAGCCAAGATTGGGCGGGAGCCCATTCCGGGGAGCTGTTTTTT. Amino acids: CASSQDWAGAHSGELFF.

This clonotype was seen more than once but under ten times. The rearrangement links TRBV11-2 to TRBJ2-5; no firm D call. This CDR3 has 14 amino acids. Deletions cut 2 bases from V and 3 bases from J, with 10 bases between. Germline assignment: CDR1 SGHAT and CDR2 FQNNGV. CDR3 DNA: TGTGCCAGCAGCTTATACCGAGGAGAAGAGACCCAGTACTTC. Protein: CASSLYRGEETQYF.

This clonotype was seen repeatedly, ten times or more. This chain connects TRBV7-9 to TRBJ1-4; no reliable D call. V was pared by 5 bases and J by 4 bases, with 20 bases between. The CDR3 runs 17 residues. Germline V gene data show CDR1 as SEHNR and CDR2 as FQNEAQ (reference sequence). In nucleotides, the CDR3 is TGTGCCAGCAGCGTCGGGGTTGAGGGTCCAAGTAATGAAAAACTGTTTTTT. Amino acid sequence: CASSVGVEGPSNEKLFF. The variable domain in full, with the rest retrieved from reference TRBV7-9 and TRBJ1-4, is DTGVSQNPRHKITKRGQNVTFRCDPISEHNRLYWYRQTLGQGPEFLTYFQNEAQLEKSRLLSDRFSAERPKGSFSTLEIQRTEQGDSAMYLCASSVGVEGPSNEKLFFGSGTQLSVL.

This clonotype was seen a few times. This chain uses TRBV25-1 with TRBJ2-6; the match to TRBD1 covers 7 bases. This CDR3 has 16 amino acids. Germline assignment: CDR1 MGHDK and CDR2 SYGVNS. J lost 1 base, V lost 9 bases, and 9 bases had no gene match. The CDR3 loop reads CASSGTVLSGANVLTF. The CDR3 DNA is TGTGCCAGTTCCGGGACAGTTCTTTCTGGGGCCAACGTCCTGACTTTC.

The J gene is TRBJ2-3, the V gene TRBV25-1, with D maybe TRBD2 (5 bases). The CDR3 contains 13 residues. The germline V gene has CDR1 MGHDK and CDR2 SYGVNS. With 8 bases removed from V and 1 base from J, the gap between germline ends came to 10 bases. CDR3 protein: CASDEAGTDTQYF. The CDR3 DNA follows: TGTGCCAGCGATGAAGCGGGCACAGATACGCAGTATTTT.

The CDR3 DNA reads as TGCAGTGCTAGAGGGTCGTCTAGGGTATACAATGAGCAGTTCTTC. The encoded protein is CSARGSSRVYNEQFF. The chain has TRBV20-1 and TRBJ2-1; D is ambiguous. Trimming stripped 1 base from V and 4 bases from J, with 14 bases between. The germline V gene has CDR1 DFQATT and CDR2 SNEGSKA (reference sequence). The CDR3 is 15 residues long.

In this sample, this clonotype turned up many times. The chain joins TRBV7-8 to TRBJ2-1; D is unclear. Germline-derived CDR1 and CDR2 are SGHVS and FQNEAQ. V dropped 3 bases and J dropped 4 bases, with 13 bases sitting between them. The CDR3 is 15 amino acids. The CDR3 DNA sequence: TGTGCCAGCAGCTTTAGAGAGTTAGGGTACAATGAGCAGTTCTTC. Its translation is CASSFRELGYNEQFF.